This T cell receptor beta chain derives from a study of identical twins. The study's findings and limits: The presence of invariant MAIT and iNKT cells could partly confound analyses of zero-insertion sequences. Within beta out-of-frame sequences, the excess sharing observed between twins was weaker. For monozygotic twins, models underestimated out-of-frame TCR alpha sharing.

All donors were healthy, and all were Caucasian. The sample holds many counts of this clonotype. What it binds is unknown. Each CDR3 protein is one row after TCRdb ran MiXCR on the 5' RACE reads. The sample includes some 97,000 distinct CDR3 sequences, 5.9% seen only once; the top ten take approximately 12%. Germline values: CDR1 LGHDT, CDR2 YNNKEL (reference sequence). The length of the CDR3 is 19 residues. The ends were cut back, 1 base at V and 4 bases at J, with 26 bases in the middle. The source of this sequence is a woman aged 50 to 65 in good health. Input material: memory T cells sorted from blood. The chain has TRBV3-1 and TRBJ2-7; D gene unclear. The CDR3 region is CASSQVGLGVAPSIYEQYV. The CDR3 DNA reads as TGTGCCAGCAGCCAAGTGGGGTTAGGTGTCGCCCCCTCCATTTACGAGCAGTACGTC.